The clone carrying this T cell receptor beta chain was counted many times. The antigen remains undetermined. These data are taken from a study of T cells in Graves' hyperthyroidism and ophthalmopathy. Study information: The blood sample was taken at first diagnosis, before treatment began.

Researchers took RNA transcripts and amplified the TCR beta CDR3 regions from them. The TCR CDR3 was amplified in a first-round RT-PCR using the HTBI primer set. TCRdb ran MiXCR on the multiplex PCR reads and lists one entry per CDR3 protein. The top ten hold more than 6% of the sample, which has about 600,000 distinct CDR3 sequences, approximately 15% seen once. The J segment lost 8 bases and the V segment lost 5 bases, leaving 8 bases of the junction unmatched. The CDR3 is 14 amino acids. Germline loops: CDR1 DFQATT, CDR2 SNEGSKA (reference sequence). Notes on the study in general: Most expanded thyroid clonotypes above 0.001 also appeared in blood.

This chain links TRBV20-1 with TRBJ2-1; 11 bases line up with TRBD2. What was sequenced was blood. This TCR was sampled from a woman younger than 35 with Graves' ophthalmopathy. The CDR3 is CSAQTSGNIYEQFF. The CDR3 DNA is TGCAGTGCTCAGACTAGCGGGAATATATATGAGCAGTTCTTC.